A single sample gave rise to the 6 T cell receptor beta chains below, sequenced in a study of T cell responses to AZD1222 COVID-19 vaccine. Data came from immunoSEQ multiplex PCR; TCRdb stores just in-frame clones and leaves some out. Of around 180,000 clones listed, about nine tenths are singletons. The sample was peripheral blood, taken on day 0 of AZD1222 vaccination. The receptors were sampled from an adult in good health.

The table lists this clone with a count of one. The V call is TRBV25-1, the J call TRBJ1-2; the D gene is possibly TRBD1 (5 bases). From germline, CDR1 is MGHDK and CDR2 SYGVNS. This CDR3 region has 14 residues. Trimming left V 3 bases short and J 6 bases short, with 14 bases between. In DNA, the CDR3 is TGTGCCAGCAGTGATCAAGGGGCCGGCCATGGCTACACCTTC. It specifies CASSDQGAGHGYTF.

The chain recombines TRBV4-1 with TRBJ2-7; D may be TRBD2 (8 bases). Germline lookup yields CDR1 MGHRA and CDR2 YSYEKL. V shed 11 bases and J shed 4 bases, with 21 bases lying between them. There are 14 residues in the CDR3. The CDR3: CAERGREEHYEQYF. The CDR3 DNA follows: TGCGCCGAAAGGGGGCGGGAGGAGCATTACGAGCAGTACTTC.

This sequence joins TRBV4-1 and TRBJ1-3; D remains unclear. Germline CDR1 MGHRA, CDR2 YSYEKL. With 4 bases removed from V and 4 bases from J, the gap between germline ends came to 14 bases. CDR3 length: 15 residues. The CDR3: CASSLDPAVGNTIYF. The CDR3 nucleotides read TGCGCCAGCAGCCTCGATCCGGCAGTGGGAAACACCATATATTTT.

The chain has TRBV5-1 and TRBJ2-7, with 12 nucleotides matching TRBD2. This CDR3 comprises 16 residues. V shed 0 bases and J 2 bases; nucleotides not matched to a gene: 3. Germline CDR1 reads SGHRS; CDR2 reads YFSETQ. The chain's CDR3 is CASSLGASGRAYEQYF. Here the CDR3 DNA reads TGCGCCAGCAGCTTGGGAGCTAGCGGGAGGGCCTACGAGCAGTACTTC.

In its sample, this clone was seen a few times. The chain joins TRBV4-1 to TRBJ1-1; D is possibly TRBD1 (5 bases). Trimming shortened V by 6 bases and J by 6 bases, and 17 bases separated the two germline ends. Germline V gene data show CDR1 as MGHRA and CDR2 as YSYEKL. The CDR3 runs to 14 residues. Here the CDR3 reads CASRKGLPGPEAFF. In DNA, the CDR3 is TGCGCCAGCAGAAAAGGGCTCCCGGGACCTGAAGCTTTCTTT.

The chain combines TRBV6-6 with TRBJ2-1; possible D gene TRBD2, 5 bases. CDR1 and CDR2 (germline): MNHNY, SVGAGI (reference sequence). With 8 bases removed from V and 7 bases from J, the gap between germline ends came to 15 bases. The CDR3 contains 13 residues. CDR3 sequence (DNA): TGTGCCAGCTCGGAGGTCCCCGGGAATGAGCAGTTCTTC. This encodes CASSEVPGNEQFF.